The present T cell receptor (beta chain) was sequenced within a study of blood T cell repertoires in COVID-19. About the study: The United States, Italy and Spain provided the acute and convalescent COVID-19 samples. Sample material is recorded as cDNA or gDNA derived from T cells, B-cell-depleted T cells, or PBMCs.

In the authors' workflow: Reference gene primer amplification in the assay estimated nucleated cell counts. Profiled with immunoSEQ multiplex PCR; TCRdb holds only in-frame clones, not every one. The DNA was the basis for D and trimming; V, J and clone size are from that table. The data show tens of thousands of clones, roughly 74% seen once. Sequenced material: peripheral blood. The clonotype comes from a woman older than 75 with acute or convalescent COVID-19.

The CDR3 sequence is CASSLTSGTKRTDTQYF. In DNA, the CDR3 is TGCGCCAGCAGCCTGACCTCCGGGACTAAACGCACAGATACGCAGTATTTT. This chain links TRBV4-1 with TRBJ2-3, with 7 positions matching TRBD2. Germline trimming cut 4 bases from V and 1 base from J; bases unmatched to any gene: 11. The CDR3 has 17 amino acids. Germline assignment: CDR1 MGHRA and CDR2 YSYEKL.